One and the same sample provided the 21 T cell receptor beta chains below, sequenced in a study of blood T cell repertoires in COVID-19. The data were produced by immunoSEQ multiplex PCR, yet TCRdb's version contains in-frame clones alone and is incomplete. This sample yields approximately 440,000 clones, of which roughly 91% are seen a single time; more than 0.55% belongs to the top ten. Sequencing was done on a sample of PBMCs or T cells enriched from blood (not recorded which). The origin of the receptors is a man aged 18-30 years who had recovered from COVID-19.

This rearrangement joins TRBV18 to TRBJ2-1; D remains ambiguous. The CDR3 has 13 amino acids. Germline V gene lookup returns CDR1 KGHSH and CDR2 LQKENI. V was cut by 4 bases and J by 8 bases, with 12 bases left in between. The CDR3 region is CASSRFSRDEQFF. Written as DNA, the CDR3 is TGTGCCAGCTCACGCTTTAGTCGCGATGAGCAGTTCTTC. Using reference TRBV18 and TRBJ2-1 for the parts outside the CDR3, the full variable domain is NAGVMQNPRHLVRRRGQEARLRCSPMKGHSHVYWYRQLPEEGLKFMVYLQKENIIDESGMPKERFSAEFPKEGPSILRIQQVVRGDSAAYFCASSRFSRDEQFFGPGTRLTVL.

V is TRBV6-5 and J is TRBJ1-5; TRBD1 might be the D (5 bases). This CDR3 region has 14 residues. V was trimmed by 0 bases and J by 4 bases, leaving 7 bases between them. Germline V gene sequence: CDR1 MNHEY, CDR2 SVGAGI. This CDR3 is CASSYSGANQPQHF. The CDR3 DNA follows: TGTGCCAGCAGTTACTCAGGGGCGAATCAGCCCCAGCATTTT.

This chain connects TRBV7-9 to TRBJ2-3; 10 nucleotides agree with TRBD2. With V trimmed by 2 bases and J by 1 base, 3 bases remained unmatched. The CDR3 spans 16 residues. The germline CDR1 and CDR2 sequences are SEHNR and FQNEAQ (reference sequence). The CDR3 loop is CASSLIGLAGTDTQYF. CDR3 sequence (DNA): TGTGCCAGCAGCTTAATTGGACTAGCGGGCACAGATACGCAGTATTTT.

The chain is built from TRBV11-2 and TRBJ2-5; a weak D match, TRBD2 (6 bases). The germline CDR1 and CDR2 sequences are SGHAT and FQNNGV. The CDR3 contains 14 residues. V was cut by 1 base and J by 4 bases, with 10 bases left in between. The CDR3 protein is CASSLGLARETQYF. The CDR3 DNA sequence: TGTGCCAGCAGCTTAGGTCTAGCGCGAGAGACCCAGTACTTC.

V and J are TRBV28 and TRBJ1-5; 8 nucleotides agree with TRBD1. CDR1 is MDHEN, CDR2 SYDVKM, per germline. CDR3 length: 16 amino acids. V was pared by 8 bases and J by 5 bases, with 14 bases of the junction left unmatched. CDR3 coding DNA: TGTGCCAGCGTGGAAGACGACAGGGGATTCTATCAGCCCCAGCATTTT. Its translation: CASVEDDRGFYQPQHF. Drawing the rest from reference TRBV28 and TRBJ1-5, the complete variable domain is DVKVTQSSRYLVKRTGEKVFLECVQDMDHENMFWYRQDPGLGLRLIYFSYDVKMKEKGDIPEGYSVSREKKERFSLILESASTNQTSMYLCASVEDDRGFYQPQHFGDGTRLSIL.

J is TRBJ2-2 and V is TRBV10-3; 8 bases line up with TRBD2. This CDR3 has 13 residues. V trimming: 11 bases; J trimming: 6 bases; junction bases outside the gene matches: 8. Germline V CDR1 and CDR2: ENHRY, SYGVKD. CDR3 DNA: TGTGCCTCCTCAGCGGGAGCGGCCGGGGAGCTGTTTTTT. It yields the protein CASSAGAAGELFF.

V is TRBV5-6 and J is TRBJ1-1; 7 positions match TRBD1. Trimming removed 2 bases from V and 1 base from J; junction bases left unmatched: 5. Germline V lookup: CDR1 SGHDT, CDR2 YYEEEE. The CDR3 spans 15 residues. This CDR3 is CASSFRDRENTEAFF. CDR3 nucleotides: TGTGCCAGCAGCTTTCGAGACAGGGAGAACACTGAAGCTTTCTTT.

The chain combines TRBV29-1 with TRBJ1-1; no definite D call. Germline CDR1 SQVTM, CDR2 ANQGSEA. V was trimmed by 5 bases and J by 7 bases, leaving 14 bases between them. There are 12 residues in the CDR3. In DNA, the CDR3 is TGCAGCGTTAGCGGTCTCCCTGGTGAAGCTTTCTTT. The encoded protein is CSVSGLPGEAFF.

This clone was seen a single time. This chain links TRBV12-3 or TRBV12-4 with TRBJ2-7; D is unresolved. The CDR3 totals 13 residues. V was pared by 5 bases and J by 2 bases, with 10 bases between. This CDR3 reads CASSPTGTYEQYF. Here the CDR3 DNA reads TGTGCCAGCAGTCCGACTGGCACCTACGAGCAGTACTTC.

The gene calls are TRBV2 and TRBJ1-5; the D is unclear. Trimming took off 2 bases at V and 3 bases at J, with 11 bases between the two ends. CDR3 size: 15 residues. From germline, CDR1 is SNHLY and CDR2 FYNNEI. The CDR3 spells CASSERGDFNQPQHF. DNA for the CDR3: TGTGCCAGCAGTGAACGTGGAGATTTCAATCAGCCCCAGCATTTT.

The V call is TRBV27, the J call TRBJ2-1, with 14 positions matching TRBD2. The CDR3 runs to 18 residues. Germline V gene data show CDR1 as MNHEY and CDR2 as SMNVEV (reference sequence). The trim removed 8 bases at V and 4 bases at J, leaving 13 bases unmatched. As DNA, the CDR3 is TGTGCCAGCTGGGGGACTAGCGGGAGAGTCAGGATTTACAATGAGCAGTTCTTC. Protein sequence: CASWGTSGRVRIYNEQFF.

V is TRBV29-1 and J is TRBJ1-1; D is undetermined. The V gene's germline CDR1 is SQVTM and CDR2 ANQGSEA. This CDR3 region has 13 residues. The germline V and J ends were trimmed by 5 bases and 1 base, with 11 bases remaining between them. In DNA form, the CDR3 reads TGCAGCGTTACACCCGGGTCGAACACTGAAGCTTTCTTT. This encodes CSVTPGSNTEAFF.

The chain links TRBV5-6 to TRBJ1-1; 8 positions agree with TRBD1. Trimming cost V 0 bases and J 7 bases; bases outside gene matches: 5. Germline V gives CDR1 SGHDT, CDR2 YYEEEE. This CDR3 region has 14 residues. The CDR3: CASSLGQGWSEAFF. CDR3 nucleotide sequence: TGTGCCAGCAGCTTGGGACAGGGGTGGAGTGAAGCTTTCTTT.

This clone has only a few counts. The chain links TRBV28 to TRBJ1-2; perhaps TRBD1 as D (6 bases). This CDR3 has 13 amino acids. Germline CDR1 MDHEN, CDR2 SYDVKM. V shed 6 bases and J shed 5 bases, with 13 bases lying between them. The CDR3, as DNA: TGTGCCAGCAGGGGCAGGGGCTGGTATGGCTACACCTTC. Protein product: CASRGRGWYGYTF.

The J gene is TRBJ1-4, the V gene TRBV6-1, with unresolved D. Germline V gene data show CDR1 as MNHNS and CDR2 as SASEGT. Trimming left V 5 bases short and J 5 bases short, with 9 bases between. The CDR3 runs to 13 residues. The DNA for the CDR3 is TGTGCCAGCAGTTTTGGGCTGAATGAAAAACTGTTTTTT. Translation gives CASSFGLNEKLFF.

The rearrangement uses TRBV28 and TRBJ1-2, with no clear D. CDR3 length: 12 residues. V lost 8 bases and J lost 5, with 12 bases in between. Germline-derived CDR1 and CDR2 are MDHEN and SYDVKM. The CDR3 loop reads CASRYSIYGYTF. As DNA, the CDR3 is TGTGCCAGCCGCTACTCGATTTATGGCTACACCTTC.

The V call is TRBV7-8, the J call TRBJ1-4; 8 bases line up with TRBD1. This CDR3 region has 17 residues. V shed 0 bases and J 2 bases; nucleotides not matched to a gene: 5. In germline, CDR1 is SGHVS, CDR2 FQNEAQ. The CDR3 loop reads CASSLAGRGHTNEKLFF. The CDR3 nucleotides read TGTGCCAGCAGCTTAGCTGGCAGGGGGCACACTAATGAAAAACTGTTTTTT.

This clone appeared once. The chain uses TRBV2 and TRBJ1-5; D possibly corresponds to TRBD1 (5 bases). CDR1 SNHLY and CDR2 FYNNEI come from the germline V gene. CDR3 size: 13 residues. Trimming left V 6 bases short and J 2 bases short, with 8 bases between. Written as DNA, the CDR3 is TGTGCCAGCAGCGCACAGGGCAATCAGCCCCAGCATTTT. Protein: CASSAQGNQPQHF.

The V and J genes are TRBV2 and TRBJ2-6, with a tentative D call TRBD2 (5 bases). The V end was cut by 6 bases, the J end by 5 bases, with 20 bases between. The CDR3 spans 17 residues. The germline V gene has CDR1 SNHLY and CDR2 FYNNEI. The CDR3 protein is CASSPRASLDWANVLTF. For the CDR3, the DNA is TGTGCCAGCAGCCCCCGGGCCTCCTTGGACTGGGCCAACGTCCTGACTTTC.

This sequence joins TRBV19 and TRBJ1-1, with 7 bases aligning to TRBD1. This CDR3 spans 18 amino acids. V shed 2 bases and J 6 bases; nucleotides not matched to a gene: 18. CDR1 and CDR2 from the germline V gene are LNHDA and SQIVND (reference sequence). CDR3 loop: CASSIPRNDRERIAEAFF. In DNA form, the CDR3 reads TGTGCCAGTAGTATACCGCGGAATGACAGGGAAAGGATAGCTGAAGCTTTCTTT.

The CDR3 spells CASSPTGLRSPLHF. The CDR3 DNA sequence: TGTGCCAGCAGTCCGACAGGGCTGCGTTCACCCCTCCACTTT. The chain is built from TRBV9 and TRBJ1-6, with TRBD1 identical over 7 bases. CDR1 is SGDLS and CDR2 is YYNGEE in the germline V gene. V shed 5 bases, J shed 9 bases, and the junction held 8 bases outside the gene matches. The CDR3 runs 14 residues.